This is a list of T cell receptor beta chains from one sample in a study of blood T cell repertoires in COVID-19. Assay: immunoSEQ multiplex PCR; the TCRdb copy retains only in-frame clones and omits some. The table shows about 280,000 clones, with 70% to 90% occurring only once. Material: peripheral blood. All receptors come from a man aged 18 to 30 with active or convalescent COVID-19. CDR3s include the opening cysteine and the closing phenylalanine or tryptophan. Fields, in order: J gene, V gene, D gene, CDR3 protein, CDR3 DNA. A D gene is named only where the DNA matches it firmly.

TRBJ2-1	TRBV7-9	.	CASSLYGSDEQFF	TGTGCCAGCAGCTTATACGGGTCGGATGAGCAGTTCTTC
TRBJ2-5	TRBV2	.	CASRGRDTKETQYF	TGTGCCAGCAGGGGAAGGGACACGAAAGAGACCCAGTACTTC
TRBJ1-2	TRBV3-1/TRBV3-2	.	CASSQSQGLYGYTF	TGTGCCAGCAGCCAGAGCCAGGGCCTCTATGGCTACACCTTC
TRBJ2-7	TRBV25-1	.	CASSDRGNYEQYF	TGTGCCAGCAGTGACAGGGGCAACTACGAGCAGTACTTC
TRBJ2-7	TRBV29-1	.	CSVEDRGPYEQYF	TGCAGCGTTGAAGACCGAGGGCCCTACGAGCAGTACTTC
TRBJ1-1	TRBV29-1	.	CSLPFGGKYTEAFF	TGCAGCCTTCCCTTTGGGGGGAAATACACTGAAGCTTTCTTT
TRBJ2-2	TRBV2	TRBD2	CASSDLRIDSGGNTGELFF	TGTGCCAGCAGTGACCTTCGCATCGATAGCGGGGGGAACACCGGGGAGCTGTTTTTT
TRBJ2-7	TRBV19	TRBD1	CASSRTGAYEQYF	TGTGCCAGTAGCCGGACAGGAGCCTACGAGCAGTACTTC
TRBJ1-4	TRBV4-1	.	CASSLRQAQVDREKLFF	TGCGCCAGCAGCCTTAGACAGGCCCAAGTTGATCGGGAAAAACTGTTTTTT
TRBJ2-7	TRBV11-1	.	CASSLSNPSHLYEQYF	TGTGCCAGCAGCTTATCAAACCCGAGCCATCTCTACGAGCAGTACTTC
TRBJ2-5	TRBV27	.	CASSGQGGTQYF	TGTGCCAGCAGTGGTCAGGGCGGGACCCAGTACTTC
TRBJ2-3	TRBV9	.	CASSVAGADTQYF	TGTGCCAGCAGCGTAGCGGGGGCAGATACGCAGTATTTT
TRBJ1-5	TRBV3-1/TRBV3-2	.	CASSQDYRGGVNSNQPQHF	TGTGCCAGCAGCCAAGATTATAGGGGGGGAGTTAATAGCAATCAGCCCCAGCATTTT
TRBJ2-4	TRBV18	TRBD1	CASSLGQGLAKNIQYF	TGTGCCAGCTCACTGGGACAGGGATTAGCCAAAAACATTCAGTACTTC
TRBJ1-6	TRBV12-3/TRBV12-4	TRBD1	CASSDRGGSPLHF	TGTGCCAGCAGTGACAGGGGAGGATCACCCCTCCACTTT
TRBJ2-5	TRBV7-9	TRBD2	CASSQKRGSLEETQYF	TGTGCCAGCAGCCAAAAGCGGGGGTCACTTGAAGAGACCCAGTACTTC
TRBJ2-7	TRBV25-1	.	CASSDYGQYEQYF	TGTGCCAGCAGTGATTACGGACAGTACGAGCAGTACTTC
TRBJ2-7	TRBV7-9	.	CASSVHSVRSSYEQYF	TGTGCCAGCAGCGTCCACTCGGTGAGGAGCTCCTACGAGCAGTACTTC
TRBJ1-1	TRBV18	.	CASSRDERGTEAFF	TGTGCCAGCTCCCGCGACGAAAGAGGTACTGAAGCTTTCTTT
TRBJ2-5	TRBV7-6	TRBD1	CASSSGGFGQGAETQYF	TGTGCCAGCAGCTCCGGGGGATTCGGACAGGGGGCAGAGACCCAGTACTTC
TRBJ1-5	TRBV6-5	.	CATGRGSQPQHF	TGTGCCACCGGAAGGGGCAGCCAGCCCCAGCATTTT